This T cell receptor (beta chain) originates from a study of T-cell memory formation after mild COVID-19. Overall study results and limits: Among contracting clones, CD4+ were mainly CM/EM and CD8+ enriched in EMRA.

In its sample, this clonotype was seen many times. What it binds is not known. TCRdb fed the 5' RACE reads into MiXCR, producing one record per CDR3 protein. The repertoire holds about 27,000 distinct CDR3 sequences, with 7.4% as singletons. Germline CDR1 LNHDA, CDR2 SQIVND (reference sequence). This CDR3 comprises 15 residues. V gave up 3 bases and J gave up 4 bases, with 14 bases separating them. V is TRBV19 and J is TRBJ2-3; perhaps TRBD2 as D (6 bases). The sample comprised PBMCs or a T cell subset sorted from them (not recorded which). The clonotype was recovered from an adult woman who had mild COVID-19 (a few samples of this study predate the infection). Cell type and time point are not known. CDR3 nucleotide sequence: TGTGCCAGTAGTATTCGCGGGATCGGTGCAGATACGCAGTATTTT. Translation: CASSIRGIGADTQYF.